The next 16 T cell receptor beta chains were all read from a single sample in a study of shared clonotypes between healthy human individuals. TCRdb's copy holds only in-frame clones and misses some; the assay was immunoSEQ multiplex PCR. Of some 2.4 million clones in the sample, over 85% were seen once. Sample: naive CD4+ T cells from PBMCs. Subset indicated: CD45RA+ positively selected. All receptors come from a man aged 18-30 years in good health. Some clones in this sample may be carry-over from other donors' samples.

On this clone itself: Other DNA sequences within the sample encode an identical CDR3. J is TRBJ2-7 and V is TRBV29-1; 11 bases map to TRBD1. The germline V gene has CDR1 SQVTM and CDR2 ANQGSEA. The CDR3 sequence is 13 residues long. With 6 bases clipped from V and 9 bases from J, the junction kept 10 bases outside the gene matches. CDR3 bases: TGCAGCGTCTCGGGACAGGGGGGGCGTGGGCAGTACTTC. Amino acid sequence: CSVSGQGGRGQYF.

This chain links TRBV7-9 with TRBJ1-5, with no clear D. Germline assignment: CDR1 SEHNR and CDR2 FQNEAQ (reference sequence). V dropped 11 bases and J dropped 4 bases, with 18 bases sitting between them. The CDR3 loop spans 14 amino acids. The CDR3 protein is CASQELDPNQPQHF. The CDR3, as DNA: TGTGCCTCCCAGGAGCTGGACCCGAATCAGCCCCAGCATTTT.

The CDR3 DNA sequence: TGTGCCAGCAGTGGGGGCGGGGGGGCTTGGCAGCCCCAGCATTTT. This gives the protein CASSGGGGAWQPQHF. This chain uses TRBV6-1 with TRBJ1-5; TRBD1 might be the D (6 bases). V gave up 4 bases and J gave up 7 bases, with 17 bases separating them. Per germline, CDR1 MNHNS and CDR2 SASEGT. The CDR3 spans 15 residues.

This chain connects TRBV7-2 to TRBJ2-7; the D gene is possibly TRBD2 (5 bases). Between the trimmed V and J ends, which lost 2 bases and 6 bases, there was a span of 14 bases. Germline V CDR1 and CDR2: SGHTA, FQGNSA. This CDR3 is 14 amino acids long. CDR3 nucleotides: TGTGCCAGCAGCTTACCGGGGAGATCCGCCGAGCAGTACTTC. It translates to CASSLPGRSAEQYF.

This rearrangement joins TRBV6-4 to TRBJ1-1; maybe TRBD1 (5 bases). The V end was cut by 0 bases, the J end by 1 base, with 9 bases between. The CDR3 is 15 amino acids. Germline V gene data show CDR1 as MRHNA and CDR2 as SNTAGT. The CDR3 spells CASSDSRDTNTEAFF. CDR3 nucleotide sequence: TGTGCCAGCAGTGACTCCAGGGATACGAACACTGAAGCTTTCTTT.

V and J are TRBV5-4 and TRBJ2-5, with a weak D call TRBD1 (6 bases). This CDR3 has 14 residues. Trimming took off 6 bases at V and 2 bases at J, with 14 bases between the two ends. Germline CDR1 SGHNT, CDR2 YYREEE (reference sequence). The CDR3 loop is CASTPGTQQETQYF. DNA for the CDR3: TGTGCCAGCACACCCGGGACACAACAAGAGACCCAGTACTTC.

V is TRBV7-3 and J is TRBJ2-5; a possible D gene is TRBD2 (5 bases). This CDR3 comprises 13 residues. Deletions cut 5 bases from V and 5 bases from J, with 12 bases between. Germline V gene data show CDR1 as SGHTA and CDR2 as FQGTGA. The CDR3 DNA sequence: TGTGCCAGCAGCCCCACCGGGGTGGAGACCCAGTACTTC. As protein: CASSPTGVETQYF.

To note about this clone: Other DNA sequences from this sample encode an identical CDR3 as well. The rearrangement links TRBV5-1 to TRBJ2-7; 8 bases agree with TRBD1. The V gene's germline CDR1 is SGHRS and CDR2 YFSETQ. This CDR3 has 14 residues. J was trimmed by 2 bases and V by 3 bases; bases with no gene match: 4. As DNA, the CDR3 is TGCGCCAGCAGCTGGACAGGGACAACCTACGAGCAGTACTTC. Amino acid sequence: CASSWTGTTYEQYF.

On this clone: Other DNA sequences in this sample translate to the same CDR3. The V and J genes are TRBV7-9 and TRBJ2-3; TRBD2 agrees at 9 bases. The CDR3 is 15 residues long. The germline V gene has CDR1 SEHNR and CDR2 FQNEAQ (reference sequence). Germline trimming cut 6 bases from V and 0 bases from J; bases unmatched to any gene: 4. The chain's CDR3 is CASSLTSGSTDTQYF. Written as DNA, the CDR3 is TGTGCCAGCAGTCTGACTAGCGGTAGCACAGATACGCAGTATTTT.

This clone was found once. The chain joins TRBV7-3 to TRBJ2-2; D gene unclear. Trimming pared 0 bases from V and 7 bases from J, leaving 18 bases between. Germline V CDR1 and CDR2: SGHTA, FQGTGA. The CDR3 has 17 residues. As DNA, the CDR3 is TGTGCCAGCAGCTTAACGATCAAGACCTCGCCGGGCGGGGAGCTGTTTTTT. This gives the protein CASSLTIKTSPGGELFF.

This chain connects TRBV5-1 to TRBJ2-7; D gene ambiguous. This CDR3 is built from 15 residues. Trimming took off 5 bases at V and 2 bases at J, with 17 bases between the two ends. Germline V gene lookup returns CDR1 SGHRS and CDR2 YFSETQ. The CDR3 region is CASRGPSSGAYEQYF. DNA of the CDR3: TGCGCCAGCAGGGGCCCGAGCAGTGGGGCCTACGAGCAGTACTTC.

In regard to this clone: Other DNA variants within this sample encode the same CDR3. The chain has TRBV28 and TRBJ2-7; D may be TRBD1 or TRBD2 (5 bases each). The CDR3 covers 14 residues. Germline values: CDR1 MDHEN, CDR2 SYDVKM. V shed 3 bases and J shed 5 bases, with 14 bases lying between them. This CDR3 is CASSLPRGSDEQYF. DNA of the CDR3: TGTGCCAGCAGTTTGCCGAGGGGATCCGACGAGCAGTACTTC.

CDR3 sequence: CASSLASGITYNEQFF. DNA of the CDR3: TGTGCCAGCAGCCTCGCGAGCGGGATCACCTACAATGAGCAGTTCTTC. The V and J genes are TRBV7-2 and TRBJ2-1, with TRBD2 matching 7 bases. With 5 bases clipped from V and 2 bases from J, the junction kept 9 bases outside the gene matches. CDR1 and CDR2 (germline): SGHTA, FQGNSA. The CDR3 sequence is 16 residues long.

The V call is TRBV4-1, the J call TRBJ2-3; the D is unclear. In germline, CDR1 is MGHRA, CDR2 YSYEKL. The CDR3 consists of 14 residues. V was clipped by 6 bases and J by 1 base, with 11 bases between them. In nucleotides, the CDR3 is TGCGCCAGCAGAACCCCCGGCGGCACAGATACGCAGTATTTT. This translates into CASRTPGGTDTQYF.

The chain recombines TRBV5-6 with TRBJ2-1, with D hard to call. Germline V CDR1 and CDR2: SGHDT, YYEEEE. The ends were cut back, 4 bases at V and 0 bases at J, with 14 bases in the middle. The CDR3 length is 16 residues. The CDR3 coding sequence is TGTGCCAGCAGCCAATGGGGAATTAGCTCCTACAATGAGCAGTTCTTC. Translating gives CASSQWGISSYNEQFF. The variable domain in full, completed from reference TRBV5-6 and TRBJ2-1, reads DAGVTQSPTHLIKTRGQQVTLRCSPKSGHDTVSWYQQALGQGPQFIFQYYEEEERQRGNFPDRFSGHQFPNYSSELNVNALLLGDSALYLCASSQWGISSYNEQFFGPGTRLTVL.

The chain carries TRBV27 and TRBJ1-3, with 8 bases fitting TRBD1. The CDR3 is made up of 21 amino acids. V lost 1 base and J lost 0; bases outside the gene matches: 17. The germline CDR1 and CDR2 sequences are MNHEY and SMNVEV (reference sequence). CDR3 sequence: CASSLYNPGQAGTHSGNTIYF. CDR3 nucleotides: TGTGCCAGCAGTTTATACAATCCGGGACAGGCAGGGACTCACTCTGGAAACACCATATATTTT.